This T cell receptor (beta chain) was sequenced during a study of regulatory T cells in long-lasting Graves disease. Study-level results: Persistent Graves' patients possessed reduced TCR diversity relative to recently diagnosed ones. Segments TRBV28, TRBJ1-2 and TRBJ2-5 showed preferential usage in persistent disease.

In this sample, this clonotype turned up many times. Its antigen is not known. Arm-PCR of CDR3 regions and iRepertoire HTBI primers were the basis on which TCR beta libraries were built. From the multiplex PCR reads, TCRdb called clonotypes with MiXCR, one entry per CDR3 protein. Of around 450,000 distinct CDR3 sequences in the sample, roughly 21% are singletons; the top ten hold 7% to 9%. The CDR3 runs 14 residues. The germline V gene encodes CDR1 MDHEN and CDR2 SYDVKM. V shed 5 bases, J shed 3 bases, and the junction held 5 bases outside the gene matches. Regarding time point: persistent/refractory GD, antithyroid drugs over 5 years with positive TRAb. After RNA was extracted from PBMCs, the TCR library was made from it. Graves' disease diagnosis relied on American Thyroid Association guidelines. All patients originated from an endocrinology department located in Xi'an, China.

The rearrangement uses TRBV28 and TRBJ2-7; 9 nucleotides align to TRBD1. The receptor's source is a female donor with Graves disease. Sequencing used peripheral blood mononuclear cells (PBMCs), obtained when the disease was refractory, from a patient treated with antithyroid drugs. CDR3 region: CASSATGGLYEQYF. CDR3 nucleotide sequence: TGTGCCAGCAGTGCGACAGGGGGTCTCTACGAGCAGTACTTC.